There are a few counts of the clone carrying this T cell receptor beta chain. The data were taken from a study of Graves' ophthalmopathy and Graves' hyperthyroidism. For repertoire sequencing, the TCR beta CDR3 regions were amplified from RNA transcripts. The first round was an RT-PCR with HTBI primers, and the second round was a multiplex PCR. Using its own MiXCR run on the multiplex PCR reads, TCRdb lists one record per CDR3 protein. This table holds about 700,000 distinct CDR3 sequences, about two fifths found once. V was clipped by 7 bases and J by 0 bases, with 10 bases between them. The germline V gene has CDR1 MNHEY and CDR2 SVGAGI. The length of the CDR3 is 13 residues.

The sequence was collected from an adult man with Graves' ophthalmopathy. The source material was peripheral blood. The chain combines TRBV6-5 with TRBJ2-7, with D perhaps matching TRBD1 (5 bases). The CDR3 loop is CASTGSSSYEQYF. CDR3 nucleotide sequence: TGTGCCAGCACAGGGTCTTCCTCCTACGAGCAGTACTTC.